This T cell receptor beta chain was recorded in a study of blood T cell repertoires in COVID-19. Background on the study: Whether acute or convalescent, the COVID-19 samples came from the United States, Italy and Spain.

The germline V gene encodes CDR1 SNHLY and CDR2 FYNNEI. Losses at the gene ends were 1 base for V and 3 bases for J; bases not matched to a gene: 3. This CDR3 is 15 amino acids long. In the original analysis: Reference gene primers were amplified, and this amplification served to estimate nucleated cell counts. The protocol was immunoSEQ multiplex PCR, while the TCRdb copy is restricted to in-frame clones and leaves out a portion. V and J calls and clone size are copied from that table; D and trimming were computed from the DNA. The table includes about 340,000 clones, about 86% detected once. Material for sequencing was peripheral blood. This chain uses TRBV2 with TRBJ2-5; 9 nucleotides match TRBD2. The sequence was collected from a man in his thirties or forties with active or convalescent COVID-19. Here the CDR3 DNA reads TGTGCCAGCAGTGAAGGACTAGCGGCGAAAGAGACCCAGTACTTC. It encodes CASSEGLAAKETQYF.